Listed below are T cell receptor beta chains from one sample, sequenced in a study of shared clonotypes between healthy human individuals. Sequencing was performed with immunoSEQ multiplex PCR; in TCRdb, only in-frame clones are kept and a portion is missing. Among millions of clones listed, over 90% were seen once. The sequenced sample was naive CD4+ T cells from PBMCs. The source is a man between 18 and 29 years old in good health. Some clones in this sample may be carry-over from other donors' samples. The CDR3 runs from the conserved cysteine through the conserved F or W. The D gene is left open where the match is weak. Expanded clones are given a class, and other clones once, few, many or no size at all.

d_gene	v_gene	j_gene	abundance	CDR3nt	CDR3aa
NA	TRBV28	TRBJ2-7	once	TGTGCCAGCGAAAAGGGTGCCTACGAGCAGTACTTC	CASEKGAYEQYF
TRBD1	TRBV28	TRBJ2-7	NA	TGTGCCAGCAGTTTGCGACCGGGACAGGGTTCGTACGAGCAGTACTTC	CASSLRPGQGSYEQYF
TRBD1	TRBV5-4	TRBJ1-3	NA	TGTGCCAGCAGCTTGGCGGGACAGGGGACTGGAAACACCATATATTTT	CASSLAGQGTGNTIYF
TRBD1	TRBV5-1	TRBJ2-4	NA	TGCGCCAGCGGCTCCGGGACAGGGAGAAACATTCAGTACTTC	CASGSGTGRNIQYF
TRBD2	TRBV15	TRBJ2-3	NA	TGTGCCACCAGCTTGGGGGGGAGTACAGATACGCAGTATTTT	CATSLGGSTDTQYF
TRBD1	TRBV10-3	TRBJ2-7	once	TGTGCCACGAATCCAGGGGGTATGACCTACGAGCAGTACTTC	CATNPGGMTYEQYF
NA	TRBV7-9	TRBJ1-2	NA	TGTGCCAGCAGCTTGGGAGGGGCCCAGTTTTTCCGCTACACCTTC	CASSLGGAQFFRYTF
TRBD2	TRBV9	TRBJ2-3	NA	TGTGCCAGCAGCGGGGGGACTAGCGGGAGACGAGATACGCAGTATTTT	CASSGGTSGRRDTQYF
TRBD2	TRBV5-1	TRBJ2-3	NA	TGCGCCAGCAGCCTCGCTAGCGGGAGGGGAGATACGCAGTATTTT	CASSLASGRGDTQYF
NA	TRBV4-2	TRBJ2-1	NA	TGTGCCAGCAGCCAAGAAGGTGACTACGGTTCCTACAATGAGCAGTTCTTC	CASSQEGDYGSYNEQFF
TRBD1	TRBV18	TRBJ2-7	NA	TGTGCCAGCTCAACCGGGACAGACTCCTACGAGCAGTACTTC	CASSTGTDSYEQYF
NA	TRBV6-6	TRBJ1-2	NA	TGTGCCAGCAGTTATGGGGTAAACTATGGCTACACCTTC	CASSYGVNYGYTF
NA	TRBV7-9	TRBJ1-2	NA	TGTGCCAGCAGCTTAGACACAGGCCTTAACTATGGCTACACCTTC	CASSLDTGLNYGYTF
NA	TRBV5-1	TRBJ1-1	once	TGCGCCAGCAGCTTGGAAGACAGGACAGCAAAATACATGAACACTGAAGCTTTCTTT	CASSLEDRTAKYMNTEAFF
TRBD1	TRBV6-1	TRBJ2-3	NA	TGTGCCAGCAGTGATCTCTCCAGACAGGGCGATACGCAGTATTTT	CASSDLSRQGDTQYF
NA	TRBV25-1	TRBJ1-1	NA	TGTGCCAGCAGTAGGGATTTTGGGACTGAAGCTTTCTTT	CASSRDFGTEAFF
TRBD2	TRBV4-2	TRBJ2-1	NA	TGTGCCAGCAGCCCTCTTAGCGGGATCTCCTACAATGAGCAGTTCTTC	CASSPLSGISYNEQFF
TRBD1	TRBV7-8	TRBJ1-3	once	TGTGCCAGCGGCAGGGGGCTCTACGAATTGGCTGGAAACACCATATATTTT	CASGRGLYELAGNTIYF
NA	TRBV7-9	TRBJ1-4	NA	TGTGCCGGACATCAAGGGTTCGGGACTAATGAAAAACTGTTTTTT	CAGHQGFGTNEKLFF
NA	TRBV2	TRBJ1-6	NA	TGTGCCAGCAGCATCACGCCGAATTCACCCCTCCACTTT	CASSITPNSPLHF
NA	TRBV6-5	TRBJ2-7	NA	TGTGCCAGCAGTCCAACGATCAACTACGAGCAGTACTTC	CASSPTINYEQYF
TRBD2	TRBV5-1	TRBJ2-7	NA	TGCGCCAGCAGCAAGGGACTAGCGGGACTCTACGAGCAGTACTTC	CASSKGLAGLYEQYF
NA	TRBV5-4	TRBJ1-1	NA	TGTGCCAGCAGCCCTAGGTCGGGGTCCCTGAACACTGAAGCTTTCTTT	CASSPRSGSLNTEAFF
NA	TRBV5-1	TRBJ2-1	NA	TGCGCCAGCAGCTTGGTCCTCGATGAGCAGTTCTTC	CASSLVLDEQFF
TRBD1	TRBV6-5	TRBJ1-2	NA	TGTGCCAGCAGACCGGGACAGTCTAACTATGGCTACACCTTC	CASRPGQSNYGYTF
TRBD1	TRBV12-5	TRBJ1-2	NA	TGTGCTAGTGGCAGACAGGGACAGAGCTACACCTTC	CASGRQGQSYTF
TRBD1	TRBV7-9	TRBJ2-5	NA	TGTGCCAGCAGCTTAGGTCAGACAGGGGAGACCCAGTACTTC	CASSLGQTGETQYF